These T cell receptor beta chains were read from a single sample in a study of HIV-infected patients and healthy controls. TCRdb re-called the 5' RACE reads with MiXCR, one entry per CDR3 protein. The repertoire holds 19,000 or so distinct CDR3 sequences, with approximately 9% as singletons. Sequencing used blood, obtained during antiretroviral therapy. These receptors were obtained from an adult with HIV infection. Both conserved end residues are part of each CDR3. The order of the fields is clone size, D gene, J gene, V gene, CDR3 DNA, CDR3 protein. A D gene is named only where the DNA matches it firmly. Where a row states a size, it is once, few, many or the class of an expanded clone; other rows omit it.

>.|.|TRBJ2-5|TRBV12-5
TGTGCTAGTGGTCCCCCGACAGAAGAGACCCAGTACTTC
CASGPPTEETQYF
>.|.|TRBJ2-5|TRBV25-1
TGTGCCAGCAGTGGACCCGGACGCTCCCGGTACCAAGAGACCCAGTACTTC
CASSGPGRSRYQETQYF
>many|.|TRBJ1-1|TRBV20-1
TGCAGTGGAGTTGAACTGGAACTAAACACTGAAGCTTTCTTT
CSGVELELNTEAFF
>many|.|TRBJ2-3|TRBV7-9
TGTGCCAGCAGCCCCCGGAGCCCTGGCGTCTCAGTCATTGCGCAGTATTTT
CASSPRSPGVSVIAQYF
>many|.|TRBJ2-7|TRBV20-1
TGCAGTGCTAGCCCGGTCGGAGGGTCCTACGAGCAGTACTTC
CSASPVGGSYEQYF
>.|TRBD1|TRBJ1-4|TRBV12-3/TRBV12-4
TGTGCCAGCACCCCGACAGGGAGGGATGAAAAACTGTTTTTT
CASTPTGRDEKLFF
>many|TRBD2|TRBJ2-1|TRBV12-3/TRBV12-4
TGTGCCAGCAGTTGGATGGGGGGGGGTGAGCAGTTCTTC
CASSWMGGGEQFF
>.|TRBD2|TRBJ2-4|TRBV5-5
TGTGCCAGCAGCTTTTTAGCGGGGGACAAAAACATTCAGTACTTC
CASSFLAGDKNIQYF
>many|TRBD1|TRBJ2-7|TRBV7-2
TGTGCCAGCAGCCCTCGACAGGGTTATGCCTACGAGCAGTACTTC
CASSPRQGYAYEQYF
>many|.|TRBJ2-1|TRBV7-2
TGTGCCAGCAGCTCAGCGTGGGGTGAGCAGTTCTTC
CASSSAWGEQFF
>many|.|TRBJ2-1|TRBV19
TGTGCCAGTAGTACGGACGGCTACAATGAGCAGTTCTTC
CASSTDGYNEQFF
>.|.|TRBJ2-7|TRBV29-1
TGCAGCGTTACACAGGCGTTGTCCTACGAGCAGTACTTC
CSVTQALSYEQYF
>many|.|TRBJ1-1|TRBV28
TGTGCCAGCAGGCGACTCGTGAACACTGAAGCTTTCTTT
CASRRLVNTEAFF
>many|.|TRBJ1-2|TRBV14
TGTGCCAGCAGCCAAGTTGGGGTAGACGGCTACACCTTC
CASSQVGVDGYTF
>many|.|TRBJ1-2|TRBV29-1
TGCGCCGTTGCTTCAGGGTTCGACTATGGCTACACCTTC
CAVASGFDYGYTF
>many|TRBD2|TRBJ2-1|TRBV3-1
TGTGCCAGCAGCCCCACTAGCGGGATAAGGAGCTCCTACAATGAGCAGTTCTTC
CASSPTSGIRSSYNEQFF
>many|TRBD1|TRBJ1-3|TRBV4-1
TGCGCCAGCAGCCGCCCCGGGACAGGGAAGTCCGGAAACACCATATATTTT
CASSRPGTGKSGNTIYF
>many|.|TRBJ1-2|TRBV13
TGTGCCAGCAGCACCCGGTTAGAGTCCTATGGCTACACCTTC
CASSTRLESYGYTF
>.|TRBD1|TRBJ2-1|TRBV5-1
TGCGCCAGCAGCTTAGGGGACAGGGTTTTCGGTGAGCAGTTCTTC
CASSLGDRVFGEQFF
>many|TRBD2|TRBJ2-1|TRBV5-1
TGCGCCAGCAGCCGTAGCGGGGCCTCCTACAATGAGCAGTTCTTC
CASSRSGASYNEQFF
>many|.|TRBJ2-5|TRBV13
TGTGCCAGCAGCCAAGGGACCGATCCTCTCCAAGAGACCCAGTACTTC
CASSQGTDPLQETQYF
>many|TRBD1|TRBJ2-7|TRBV5-6
TGTGCCAGCAGCTCCACTGGACAGGGAAGGGACTACGAGCAGTACTTC
CASSSTGQGRDYEQYF
>many|.|TRBJ1-5|TRBV28
TGTGCCAGCACCTCATTTATCGGACAGCCCCAGCATTTT
CASTSFIGQPQHF
>.|.|TRBJ2-3|TRBV18
TGTGCCAGCTCTCAAAGGGGAGATACGCAGTATTTT
CASSQRGDTQYF